The sequence of this TCR beta chain was determined in a study of blood T cell repertoires in COVID-19. As for the study in general: COVID-19 samples collected from the United States, Italy and Spain covered acute and convalescent phases. T cells, B-cell-depleted T cells, or PBMCs supplied cDNA or gDNA.

Germline CDR1 is MNHEY and CDR2 is SVGAGI. CDR3 length equals 14 residues. Trimming removed 5 bases from V and 4 bases from J, with 9 bases in between. Under the authors' procedure: Using reference gene primer amplification, nucleated cell counts were estimated. Sequenced by immunoSEQ multiplex PCR; TCRdb stores in-frame clones only, minus some. V, J and clone size derive from that table, while D and trimming were established from the DNA sequence. The sample consists of roughly 150,000 clones, less than 85% of them appearing once. Source material: peripheral blood. This TCR was sampled from a woman at least 80 years old with active or convalescent COVID-19. This sequence joins TRBV6-5 and TRBJ2-6; a weak D match, TRBD1 (5 bases). CDR3 DNA: TGTGCCAGCAGTCTACGGACAGGGGCCAACGTCCTGACTTTC. It is translated as CASSLRTGANVLTF.